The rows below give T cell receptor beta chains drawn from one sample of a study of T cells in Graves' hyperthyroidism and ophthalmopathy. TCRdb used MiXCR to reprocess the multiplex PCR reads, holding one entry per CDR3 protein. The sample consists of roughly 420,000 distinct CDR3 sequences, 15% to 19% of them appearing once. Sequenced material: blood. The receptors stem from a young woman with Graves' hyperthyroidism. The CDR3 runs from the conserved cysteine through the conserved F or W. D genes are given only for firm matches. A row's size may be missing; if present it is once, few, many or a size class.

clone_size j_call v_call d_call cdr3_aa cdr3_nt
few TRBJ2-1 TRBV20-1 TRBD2 CSAGAWDYPNEQFF TGCAGTGCTGGGGCCTGGGACTACCCAAATGAGCAGTTCTTC
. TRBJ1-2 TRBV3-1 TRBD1 CASSLKKTHQGAGGGYGYTF TGTGCCAGCAGCCTTAAAAAAACCCATCAGGGGGCCGGCGGAGGCTATGGCTACACCTTC
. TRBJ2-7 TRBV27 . CASSFRFSGAYEQYF TGTGCCAGCAGTTTCCGGTTCTCTGGGGCCTACGAGCAGTACTTC
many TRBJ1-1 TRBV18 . CASSPQQYSTEAFF TGTGCCAGCTCACCGCAACAGTATTCGACTGAAGCTTTCTTT
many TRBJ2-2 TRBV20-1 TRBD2 CSARWTLLAGADTGELFF TGCAGTGCTAGATGGACTCTACTAGCGGGAGCGGACACCGGGGAGCTGTTTTTT
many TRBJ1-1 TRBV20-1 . CSARTGEAFF TGCAGTGCTAGAACAGGTGAAGCTTTCTTT
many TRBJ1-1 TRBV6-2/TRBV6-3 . CASRDRGSTEAFF TGTGCCAGCAGAGACAGAGGGAGTACTGAAGCTTTCTTT
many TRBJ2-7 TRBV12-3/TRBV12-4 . CASSASGTTSYEQYF TGTGCCAGCAGTGCTTCCGGGACAACCTCCTACGAGCAGTACTTC
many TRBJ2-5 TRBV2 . CASTRDSSGIQYF TGTGCCAGCACCCGGGATTCGAGTGGGATCCAGTACTTC
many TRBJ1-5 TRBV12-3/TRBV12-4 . CASSSVLGNQPQHF TGTGCCAGCAGTTCTGTGTTGGGCAATCAGCCCCAGCATTTT
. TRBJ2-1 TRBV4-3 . CASSKTRSSYNEQFF TGCGCCAGCAGCAAAACAAGGAGTTCCTACAATGAGCAGTTCTTC
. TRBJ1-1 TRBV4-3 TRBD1 CASSKDRANTEAFF TGCGCCAGCAGTAAAGACAGGGCGAACACTGAAGCTTTCTTT
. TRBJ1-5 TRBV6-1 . CAIRTWGNQPQHF TGTGCCATCCGGACATGGGGTAATCAGCCCCAGCATTTT
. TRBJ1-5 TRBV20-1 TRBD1 CSAQEGGNSNQPQHF TGCAGTGCTCAGGAAGGGGGCAATAGCAATCAGCCCCAGCATTTT
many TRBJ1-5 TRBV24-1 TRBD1 CATSDPRQGKQPQHF TGTGCCACCAGTGATCCAAGACAGGGCAAACAGCCCCAGCATTTT
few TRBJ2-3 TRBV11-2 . CASSRTFGARLGLSTDTQYF TGTGCCAGCAGCAGAACCTTCGGGGCCAGGCTAGGGCTAAGCACAGATACGCAGTATTTT
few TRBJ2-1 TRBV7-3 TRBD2 CASSSGLAGSREQFF TGTGCCAGCAGCTCGGGACTAGCGGGGTCCAGGGAGCAGTTCTTC
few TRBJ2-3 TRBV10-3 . CAISRGEGFRGTDTQYF TGTGCCATATCTCGGGGTGAGGGGTTTCGCGGCACAGATACGCAGTATTTT
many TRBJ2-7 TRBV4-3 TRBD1 CASSQTGTGGSYEQYF TGCGCCAGCAGCCAGACCGGGACAGGGGGCTCCTACGAGCAGTACTTC
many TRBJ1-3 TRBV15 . CATSRQGYGNTIYF TGTGCCACCAGCAGACAGGGATACGGAAACACCATATATTTT
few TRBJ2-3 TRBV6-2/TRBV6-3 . CASSYGSTTDTQYF TGTGCCAGCAGTTACGGGTCTACCACAGATACGCAGTATTTT
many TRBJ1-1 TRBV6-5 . CASSYPPRGMGTEAFF TGTGCCAGCAGTTACCCACCCCGAGGTATGGGTACTGAAGCTTTCTTT
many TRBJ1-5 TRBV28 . CASSFGSSNQPQHF TGTGCCAGCAGTTTTGGGTCGAGCAATCAGCCCCAGCATTTT
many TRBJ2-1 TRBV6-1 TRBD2 CASRGLAGGVNEQFF TGTGCCAGCAGGGGACTAGCGGGAGGTGTTAATGAGCAGTTCTTC
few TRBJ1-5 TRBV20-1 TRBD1 CSARTGNGNQPQHF TGCAGTGCAAGGACAGGGAATGGCAATCAGCCCCAGCATTTT
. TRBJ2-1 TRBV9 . CASGEDLEQFF TGTGCCAGCGGCGAGGACCTGGAGCAGTTCTTC
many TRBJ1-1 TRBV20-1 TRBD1 CSAHDRVFMNTEAFF TGCAGTGCCCACGACAGGGTCTTCATGAACACTGAAGCTTTCTTT
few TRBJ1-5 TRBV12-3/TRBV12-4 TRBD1 CASRKTGEVQPQHF TGTGCCAGCAGGAAAACAGGGGAAGTTCAGCCCCAGCATTTT
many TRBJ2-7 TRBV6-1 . CASSEQGNEQYF TGTGCCAGCAGTGAACAGGGGAATGAGCAGTACTTC
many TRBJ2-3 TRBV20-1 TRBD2 CSARFDFLAGQYSTDTQYF TGCAGTGCTAGATTCGATTTTTTAGCGGGACAATATAGCACAGATACGCAGTATTTT
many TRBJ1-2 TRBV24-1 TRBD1 CATSDHDRVSGYTF TGTGCCACCAGTGATCACGACAGGGTCTCTGGCTACACCTTC
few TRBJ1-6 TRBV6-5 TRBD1 CASSWGQGRSPLHF TGTGCCAGCAGTTGGGGACAGGGCAGATCACCCCTCCACTTT
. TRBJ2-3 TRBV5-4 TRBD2 CASSSAGGLADTQYF TGTGCCAGCAGCTCAGCGGGGGGGCTAGCCGATACGCAGTATTTT
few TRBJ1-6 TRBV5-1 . CASSLAGRERSPLHF TGCGCCAGCAGCTTGGCGGGCCGAGAGCGTTCACCCCTCCACTTT
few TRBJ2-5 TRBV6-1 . CASSLREDGETQYF TGTGCCAGCAGCCTTAGGGAGGACGGAGAGACCCAGTACTTC
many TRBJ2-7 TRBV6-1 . CASSEVKAGDYEQYF TGTGCCAGCAGTGAAGTAAAGGCGGGTGACTACGAGCAGTACTTC
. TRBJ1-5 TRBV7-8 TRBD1 CASSHFTGGSNQPQHF TGCGCCAGCAGCCACTTTACAGGGGGCAGCAATCAGCCCCAGCATTTT
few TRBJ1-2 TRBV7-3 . CASSFTGYDYGYTF TGTGCCAGCAGCTTTACAGGGTACGACTATGGCTACACCTTC
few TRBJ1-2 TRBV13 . CASSLGLQSYGGYTF TGTGCCAGCAGCTTAGGTCTACAATCCTATGGTGGCTACACCTTC
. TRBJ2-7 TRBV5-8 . CASSLVFGTTYEQYF TGTGCCAGCAGCTTGGTTTTTGGTACTACCTACGAGCAGTACTTC
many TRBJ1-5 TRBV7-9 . CASSSSPGNQPQHF TGTGCCAGCAGCTCTTCCCCAGGGAATCAGCCCCAGCATTTT
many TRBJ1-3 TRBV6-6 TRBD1 CASSYDYRGGGNTIYF TGTGCCAGCAGTTACGACTACAGGGGGGGAGGAAACACCATATATTTT
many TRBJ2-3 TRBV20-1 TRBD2 CSARDKGGGGGTDTQYF TGCAGTGCTAGAGATAAGGGCGGCGGGGGGGGCACAGATACGCAGTATTTT
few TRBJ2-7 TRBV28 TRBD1 CARGRDQGVLYEQYF TGTGCCAGGGGGCGAGATCAGGGGGTATTGTACGAGCAGTACTTC